What follows are 10 T cell receptor beta chains derived from one specimen sequenced in a study of shared clonotypes between healthy human individuals. Generated by immunoSEQ multiplex PCR, the TCRdb table keeps only in-frame clones and is missing some. Of about 710,000 clones in the sample, 72% were seen once. Sequencing was performed on memory CD4+ T cells sorted from blood. As for subset: CD45RA-negative fraction. The receptors here all came from a woman under 40 in good health.

This chain joins TRBV19 and TRBJ2-5; 7 bases are shared with TRBD2. Germline trimming cut 7 bases from V and 7 bases from J; bases unmatched to any gene: 12. This CDR3 comprises 14 residues. CDR1 and CDR2 from the germline V gene are LNHDA and SQIVND (reference sequence). The CDR3 DNA is TGTGCCAGTACTCCCCTTGGGACGGGGGGGACCCAGTACTTC. This gives the protein CASTPLGTGGTQYF. Supplemented by reference TRBV19 and TRBJ2-5, the full variable domain reads DGGITQSPKYLFRKEGQNVTLSCEQNLNHDAMYWYRQDPGQGLRLIYYSQIVNDFQKGDIAEGYSVSREKKESFPLTVTSAQKNPTAFYLCASTPLGTGGTQYFGPGTRLLVL.

The chain joins TRBV7-6 to TRBJ2-3; D is unresolved. Germline CDR1 is SGHVS and CDR2 is FNYEAQ. V lost 0 bases and J lost 5, with 6 bases in between. The CDR3 loop spans 13 amino acids. CDR3 loop: CASSLARRDTQYF. The CDR3 region has the DNA TGTGCCAGCAGCTTAGCGCGGAGAGATACGCAGTATTTT. Using reference TRBV7-6 and TRBJ2-3 for the parts outside the CDR3, the full variable domain is GAGVSQSPRYKVTKRGQDVALRCDPISGHVSLYWYRQALGQGPEFLTYFNYEAQQDKSGLPNDRFSAERPEGSISTLTIQRTEQRDSAMYRCASSLARRDTQYFGPGTRLTVL.

This chain uses TRBV6-5 with TRBJ2-1; TRBD1 matches at 9 bases. Per germline, CDR1 MNHEY and CDR2 SVGAGI. With V trimmed by 5 bases and J by 3 bases, 5 bases remained unmatched. The CDR3 extends over 15 amino acids. The CDR3 sequence: CASSTGTGSYNEQFF. CDR3 nucleotide sequence: TGTGCCAGCAGTACCGGGACAGGGAGCTACAATGAGCAGTTCTTC.

The chain's CDR3 is CASSFDGGSGNTIYF. In DNA, the CDR3 is TGTGCCAGCAGCTTCGATGGGGGGTCTGGAAACACCATATATTTT. V and J are TRBV7-2 and TRBJ1-3; TRBD1 might be the D (5 bases). V lost 3 bases to trimming and J lost 1 base, with 10 bases between them. The CDR3 is 15 residues long. Per the germline V gene, CDR1 is SGHTA and CDR2 is FQGNSA.

This clone has a handful of counts. Here the CDR3 DNA reads TGTGCCAGCTCACCCGACAGCCATGCGGGCTACACCTTC. Amino acids: CASSPDSHAGYTF. The J gene is TRBJ1-2, the V gene TRBV18, with D possibly being TRBD1 (5 bases). CDR1 and CDR2 (germline): KGHSH, LQKENI. The CDR3 covers 13 residues. V dropped 3 bases and J dropped 8 bases, with 13 bases sitting between them.

The V and J genes are TRBV28 and TRBJ1-1, with D perhaps matching TRBD1 (5 bases). Germline assignment: CDR1 MDHEN and CDR2 SYDVKM. The V end was cut by 2 bases, the J end by 4 bases, with 11 bases between. This CDR3 comprises 14 residues. Here the CDR3 reads CASSLRQSSTEAFF. CDR3 in DNA: TGTGCCAGCAGTTTAAGACAGTCTTCCACTGAAGCTTTCTTT.

This clone was observed a few times. The V and J genes are TRBV9 and TRBJ2-2, with D possibly TRBD2 on 6 matching bases. This CDR3 is built from 16 residues. Germline assignment: CDR1 SGDLS and CDR2 YYNGEE. With 0 bases removed from V and 0 bases from J, the gap between germline ends came to 9 bases. CDR3 bases: TGTGCCAGCAGCGTAGGGGACTGGCCGAACACCGGGGAGCTGTTTTTT. Its protein product is CASSVGDWPNTGELFF. The full variable domain, its missing parts supplied by reference TRBV9 and TRBJ2-2, is DSGVTQTPKHLITATGQRVTLRCSPRSGDLSVYWYQQSLDQGLQFLIQYYNGEERAKGNILERFSAQQFPDLHSELNLSSLELGDSALYFCASSVGDWPNTGELFFGEGSRLTVL.

V usage is TRBV11-2 and J usage is TRBJ2-3, with 9 bases aligning to TRBD2. CDR3 length: 16 amino acids. Trimming removed 1 base from V and 2 bases from J; junction bases left unmatched: 4. Germline CDR1 and CDR2: SGHAT and FQNNGV. The CDR3: CASSLGAGGITDTQYF. In nucleotides, the CDR3 is TGTGCCAGCAGCTTAGGGGCGGGAGGGATCACAGATACGCAGTATTTT.

The gene calls are TRBV28 and TRBJ2-3; 7 bases agree with TRBD1. CDR3 length equals 15 residues. The V gene end was trimmed by 6 bases and the J gene end by 1 base; junction bases not matched to a gene: 7. The V gene's germline CDR1 is MDHEN and CDR2 SYDVKM. CDR3 region: CASRTTGSRTDTQYF. The CDR3 DNA reads TGTGCCAGCAGAACGACAGGGTCCCGCACAGATACGCAGTATTTT.

This clone appeared a single time. The genes are TRBV2 and TRBJ1-5, with 7 bases matching TRBD1. The V gene end was trimmed by 6 bases and the J gene end by 0 bases; junction bases not matched to a gene: 5. CDR3 length equals 15 residues. Germline V gene data show CDR1 as SNHLY and CDR2 as FYNNEI. CDR3 sequence: CASRRTGVSNQPQHF. The CDR3 DNA sequence: TGTGCCAGCAGGAGGACAGGAGTTAGCAATCAGCCCCAGCATTTT.